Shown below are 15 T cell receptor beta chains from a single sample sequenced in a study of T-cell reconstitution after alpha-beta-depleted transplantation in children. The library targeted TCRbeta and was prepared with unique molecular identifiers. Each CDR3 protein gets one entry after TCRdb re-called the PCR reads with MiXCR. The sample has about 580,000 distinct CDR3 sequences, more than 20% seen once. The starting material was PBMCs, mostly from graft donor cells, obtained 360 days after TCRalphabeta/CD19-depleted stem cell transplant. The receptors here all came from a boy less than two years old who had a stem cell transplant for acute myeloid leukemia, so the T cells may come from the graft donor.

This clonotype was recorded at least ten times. CDR3 sequence (DNA): TGCAGCGTTCTACAGCGGGTGACCTACGAGCAGTACTTC. Translating gives CSVLQRVTYEQYF. The chain carries TRBV29-1 and TRBJ2-7, with TRBD2 as a possible D gene (6 bases). Germline CDR1 SQVTM, CDR2 ANQGSEA. CDR3 length: 13 residues. V lost 5 bases to trimming and J lost 2 bases, with 13 bases between them.

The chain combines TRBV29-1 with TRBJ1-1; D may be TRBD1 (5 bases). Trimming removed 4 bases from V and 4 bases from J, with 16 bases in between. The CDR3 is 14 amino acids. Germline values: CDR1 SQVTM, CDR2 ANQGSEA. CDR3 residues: CSVVRKQAPTEAFF. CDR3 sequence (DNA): TGCAGCGTTGTTAGAAAACAGGCCCCCACTGAAGCTTTCTTT.

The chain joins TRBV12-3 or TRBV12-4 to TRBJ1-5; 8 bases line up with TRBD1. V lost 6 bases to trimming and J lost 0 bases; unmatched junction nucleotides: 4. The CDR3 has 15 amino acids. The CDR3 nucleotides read TGTGCCAGCAGCCGGACAGGGTATAGCAATCAGCCCCAGCATTTT. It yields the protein CASSRTGYSNQPQHF.

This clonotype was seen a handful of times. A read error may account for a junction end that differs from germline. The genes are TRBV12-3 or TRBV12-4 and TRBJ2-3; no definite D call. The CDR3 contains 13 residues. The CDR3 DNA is TGTGCCAGCCGTTTTTCCCAGGCGGATACGCAGTATTTT. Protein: CASRFSQADTQYF.

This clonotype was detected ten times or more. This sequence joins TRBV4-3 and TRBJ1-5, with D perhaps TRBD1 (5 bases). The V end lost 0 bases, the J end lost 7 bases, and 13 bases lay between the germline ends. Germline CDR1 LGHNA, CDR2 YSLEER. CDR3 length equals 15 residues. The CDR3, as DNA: TGCGCCAGCAGCCAAGACCGGCAGGGTTGGCAGCCCCAGCATTTT. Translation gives CASSQDRQGWQPQHF.

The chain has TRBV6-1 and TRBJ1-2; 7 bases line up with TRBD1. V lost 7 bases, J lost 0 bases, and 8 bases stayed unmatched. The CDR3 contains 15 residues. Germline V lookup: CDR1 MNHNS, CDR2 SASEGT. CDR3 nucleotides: TGTGCCAGCAACCAACAGGGGACAGCTAACTATGGCTACACCTTC. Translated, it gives CASNQQGTANYGYTF.

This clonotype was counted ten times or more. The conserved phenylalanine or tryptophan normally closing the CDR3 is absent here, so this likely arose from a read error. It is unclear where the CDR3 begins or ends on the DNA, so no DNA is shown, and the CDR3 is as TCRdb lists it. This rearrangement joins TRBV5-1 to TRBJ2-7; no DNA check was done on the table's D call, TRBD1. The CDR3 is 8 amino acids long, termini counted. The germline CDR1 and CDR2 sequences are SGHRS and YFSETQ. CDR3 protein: CASSPGRH.

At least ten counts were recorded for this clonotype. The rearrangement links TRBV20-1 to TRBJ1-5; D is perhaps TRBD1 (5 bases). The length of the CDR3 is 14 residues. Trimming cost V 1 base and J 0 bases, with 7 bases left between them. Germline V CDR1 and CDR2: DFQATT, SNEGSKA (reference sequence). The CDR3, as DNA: TGCAGTGCTAGAGGGGGGAATAGCAATCAGCCCCAGCATTTT. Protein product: CSARGGNSNQPQHF.

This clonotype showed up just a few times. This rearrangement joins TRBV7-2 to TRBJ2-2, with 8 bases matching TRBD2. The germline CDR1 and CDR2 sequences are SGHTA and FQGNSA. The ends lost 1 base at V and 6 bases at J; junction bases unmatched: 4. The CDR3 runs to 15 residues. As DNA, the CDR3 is TGTGCCAGCAGCTTAGTCGGGGGGGGCTCCGGGGAGCTGTTTTTT. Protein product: CASSLVGGGSGELFF. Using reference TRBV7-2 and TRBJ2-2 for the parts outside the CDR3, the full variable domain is GAGVSQSPSNKVTEKGKDVELRCDPISGHTALYWYRQSLGQGLEFLIYFQGNSAPDKSGLPSDRFSAERTGGSVSTLTIQRTQQEDSAVYLCASSLVGGGSGELFFGEGSRLTVL.

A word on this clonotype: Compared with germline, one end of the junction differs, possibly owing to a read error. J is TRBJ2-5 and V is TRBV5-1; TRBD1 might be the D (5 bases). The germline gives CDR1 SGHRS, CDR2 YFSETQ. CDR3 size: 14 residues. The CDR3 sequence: CASKGGAAQEAQYF. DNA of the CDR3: TGTGCCAGCAAAGGTGGGGCAGCCCAAGAGGCCCAGTACTTC.

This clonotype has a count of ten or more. DNA of the CDR3: TGCGCCAGCAGTGAACGGGACAATGAGCAGTTCTTC. This codes for CASSERDNEQFF. The chain couples TRBV10-2 to TRBJ2-1; D unresolved. With 3 bases removed from V and 5 bases from J, the gap between germline ends came to 5 bases. The CDR3 spans 12 residues. The germline V gene has CDR1 WSHSY and CDR2 SAAADI.

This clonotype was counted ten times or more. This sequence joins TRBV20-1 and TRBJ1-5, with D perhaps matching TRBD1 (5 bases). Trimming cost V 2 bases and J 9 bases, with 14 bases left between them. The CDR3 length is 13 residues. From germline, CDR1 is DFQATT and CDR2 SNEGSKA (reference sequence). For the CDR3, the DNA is TGCAGTGCTAGATTGGGGGTCGGGAGGCCCCAGCATTTT. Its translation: CSARLGVGRPQHF.

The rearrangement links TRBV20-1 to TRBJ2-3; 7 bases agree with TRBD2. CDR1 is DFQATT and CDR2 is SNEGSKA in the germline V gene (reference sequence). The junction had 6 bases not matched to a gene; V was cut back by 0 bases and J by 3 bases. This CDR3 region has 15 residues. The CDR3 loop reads CSARDPAGVTDTQYF. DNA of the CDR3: TGCAGTGCTAGAGATCCGGCGGGGGTTACAGATACGCAGTATTTT.

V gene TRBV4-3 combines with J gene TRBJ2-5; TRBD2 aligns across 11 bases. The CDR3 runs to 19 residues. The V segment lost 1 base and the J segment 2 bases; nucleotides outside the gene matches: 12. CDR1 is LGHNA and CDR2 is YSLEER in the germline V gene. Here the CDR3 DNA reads TGCGCCAGCAGCCAAGGAAACCTAGCGGGGGGTGGGTTTCAAGAGACCCAGTACTTC. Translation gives CASSQGNLAGGGFQETQYF.

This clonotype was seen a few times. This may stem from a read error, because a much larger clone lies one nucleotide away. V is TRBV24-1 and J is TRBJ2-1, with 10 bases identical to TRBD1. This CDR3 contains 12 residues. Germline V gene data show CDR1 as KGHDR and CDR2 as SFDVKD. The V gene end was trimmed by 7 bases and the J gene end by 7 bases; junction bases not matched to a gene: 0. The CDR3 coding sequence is TGTGCCACCAGGGACAGGGGGAATGAGCAGTTCTTC. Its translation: CATRDRGNEQFF.